Listed below are T cell receptor beta chains from one sample, sequenced in a study of technical replicates of blood from several donors. Clones were sequenced by immunoSEQ multiplex PCR, and TCRdb holds only the in-frame ones, with some missing. The sample contains almost 70,000 clones, approximately 93% of which appear only once. Sequencing input: PBMCs. These receptors originate from a human donor in good health. Some clones in this sample may be carry-over from other donors' samples. CDR3s leave out the opening cysteine and the closing phenylalanine or tryptophan. D genes are given only for firm matches. A clone size is listed for some rows: how often the clone was seen (once, few, many), or a class if it is expanded.

D gene | clone size | V gene | CDR3 protein
TRBD2 | . | TRBV5-1 | ASSSGPGGVYEQY
TRBD1 | . | TRBV18 | ASSPQGASTYEQY
. | . | TRBV5-1 | ASSYGTSYEQY
TRBD1 | once | TRBV5-6 | ASSLPAGGVYGYT
TRBD2 | . | TRBV6-1 | ASSATSGTTYNEQF
. | . | TRBV19 | ASSSASPAGREVGYT
. | . | TRBV27 | ASSLTGNQPQH
TRBD1 | once | TRBV7-3 | ASSPGQGRSYEQY
TRBD2 | . | TRBV7-3 | ASSLTGGGVYEQY
. | . | TRBV6-6 | ASSYPRGNSGNTIY
TRBD1 | . | TRBV7-2 | ASSPWDRGGAF
. | . | TRBV5-5 | ASSLEFWETGNTIY
. | once | TRBV23-1 | ASSHSGCGHPGVETQY
. | . | TRBV9 | ASRRDSTDTQY
TRBD2 | . | TRBV9 | ASSLGLAGASYNEQF
TRBD2 | . | TRBV5-1 | ASTHPGRGIGANVLT